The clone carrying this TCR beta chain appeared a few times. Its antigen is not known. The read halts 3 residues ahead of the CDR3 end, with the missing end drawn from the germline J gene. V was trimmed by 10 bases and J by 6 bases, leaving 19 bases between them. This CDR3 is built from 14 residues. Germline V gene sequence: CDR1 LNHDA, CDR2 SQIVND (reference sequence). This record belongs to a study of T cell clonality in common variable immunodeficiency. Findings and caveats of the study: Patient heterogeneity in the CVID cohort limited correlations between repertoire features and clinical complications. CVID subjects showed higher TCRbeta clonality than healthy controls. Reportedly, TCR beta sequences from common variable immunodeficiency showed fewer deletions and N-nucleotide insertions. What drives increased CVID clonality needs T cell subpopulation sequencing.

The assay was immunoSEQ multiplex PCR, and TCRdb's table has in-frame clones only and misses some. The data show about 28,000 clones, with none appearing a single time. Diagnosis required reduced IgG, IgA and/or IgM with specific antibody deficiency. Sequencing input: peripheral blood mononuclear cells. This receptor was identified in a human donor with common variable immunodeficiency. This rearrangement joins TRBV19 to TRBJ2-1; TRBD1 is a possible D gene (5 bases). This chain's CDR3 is CATSLRGPGNEQFF. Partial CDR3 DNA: TGTGCCACCTCCTTAAGGGGCCCTGGCAATGAG.